These T cell receptor beta chains were read from a single sample in a study of T cell changes during pregnancy in multiple sclerosis. The assay was immunoSEQ multiplex PCR, and TCRdb's table has in-frame clones only and misses some. The sample consists of around 92,000 clones, around 92% of them appearing once. Material: peripheral blood, obtained in the third trimester of pregnancy. The origin of the receptors is a female donor with multiple sclerosis, enrolled in a pregnancy study. CDR3s include the opening cysteine and the closing phenylalanine or tryptophan. A D gene is named only where the DNA matches it firmly. Clone size is shown for a subset of rows, as once, few, many or a class of expanded clone.

>-|-|TRBJ1-1|TRBV7-9
CASSLWIGGNTEAFF
TGTGCCAGCAGCTTATGGATAGGAGGGAACACTGAAGCTTTCTTT
>-|-|TRBJ2-1|TRBV29-1
CSVDGGVYNEQFF
TGCAGCGTTGACGGCGGGGTCTACAATGAGCAGTTCTTC
>TRBD1|few|TRBJ1-1|TRBV29-1
CSVAGQGIEAFF
TGCAGCGTTGCGGGACAGGGGATTGAAGCTTTCTTT
>-|once|TRBJ2-1|TRBV7-3
CASSLSPTGHYNEQFF
TGTGCCAGCAGCCTCTCTCCTACGGGACACTACAATGAGCAGTTCTTC
>-|-|TRBJ1-4|TRBV6-6
CASSYMPGVGEKLFF
TGTGCCAGCAGTTACATGCCGGGGGTAGGTGAAAAACTGTTTTTT
>TRBD2|-|TRBJ2-1|TRBV6-5
CASSSSGTSFFF
TGTGCCAGCAGTTCTTCCGGGACTAGCTTCTTCTTC
>TRBD2|-|TRBJ2-7|TRBV30
CAWSWGGLSEQYF
TGTGCCTGGAGTTGGGGGGGATTAAGCGAGCAGTACTTC
>-|-|TRBJ1-3|TRBV27
CASSLGPSGNTIYF
TGTGCCAGCAGTTTAGGCCCCTCTGGAAACACCATATATTTT
>-|-|TRBJ2-5|TRBV15
CATSTGSEETQYF
TGTGCCACCAGCACAGGTAGCGAAGAGACCCAGTACTTC
>-|-|TRBJ2-6|TRBV19
CASSIDSTSGANVLTF
TGTGCCAGTAGTATAGATTCCACTTCTGGGGCCAACGTCCTGACTTTC
>-|once|TRBJ1-1|TRBV27
CASSFTTNRGTEAFF
TGTGCCAGCAGTTTCACGACAAATCGTGGCACTGAAGCTTTCTTT
>-|-|TRBJ2-7|TRBV27
CASSLTATPYEQYF
TGTGCCAGCAGTTTAACCGCCACACCCTACGAGCAGTACTTC
>TRBD2|-|TRBJ2-7|TRBV9
CASSSLAGGIGEQYF
TGTGCCAGCAGCTCGTTAGCGGGAGGTATCGGCGAGCAGTACTTC
>-|-|TRBJ2-3|TRBV27
CASRWAISTDTQYF
TGTGCCAGCCGTTGGGCTATTAGCACAGATACGCAGTATTTT
>TRBD1|-|TRBJ1-5|TRBV5-6
CASSLGPGQGNQPQHF
TGTGCCAGCAGCTTGGGACCGGGACAGGGTAATCAGCCCCAGCATTTT
>-|-|TRBJ2-1|TRBV28
CASSLRRGTRYRDEQFF
TGTGCCAGCAGTTTACGTCGGGGTACAAGGTATCGGGATGAGCAGTTCTTC
>-|-|TRBJ1-4|TRBV27
CASSYGGPNEKLFF
TGTGCCAGCAGTTATGGAGGGCCTAATGAAAAACTGTTTTTT
>TRBD1|-|TRBJ2-7|TRBV6-5
CASSYAGQGKYEQYF
TGTGCCAGCAGTTACGCTGGACAGGGAAAGTACGAGCAGTACTTC
>TRBD1|once|TRBJ1-2|TRBV29-1
CSVEDRGTYGYTF
TGCAGCGTTGAAGACAGGGGGACCTATGGCTACACCTTC
>-|-|TRBJ2-2|TRBV28
CASSLDGTLAGELFF
TGTGCCAGCAGTCTCGACGGGACTCTCGCCGGGGAGCTGTTTTTT
>-|-|TRBJ1-2|TRBV29-1
CSVESLWANYGYTF
TGCAGCGTTGAAAGTTTATGGGCCAACTATGGCTACACCTTC
>TRBD1|-|TRBJ2-4|TRBV5-1
CASSPRPRTGGRRNIQYF
TGCGCCAGCAGCCCGAGGCCCAGGACAGGGGGTAGAAGAAACATTCAGTACTTC
>-|-|TRBJ2-1|TRBV27
CASSGGGRELEQFF
TGTGCCAGCAGTGGAGGGGGGCGGGAGCTTGAGCAGTTCTTC
>-|-|TRBJ1-1|TRBV29-1
CSVAPQVNTEAFF
TGCAGCGTCGCCCCGCAGGTGAACACTGAAGCTTTCTTT
>TRBD2|-|TRBJ2-7|TRBV30
CACSGGLAVLEQYF
TGTGCCTGTTCGGGAGGACTAGCGGTTCTGGAGCAGTACTTC
>TRBD1|once|TRBJ2-7|TRBV19
CASSLGTGLYEQYF
TGTGCCAGTAGTCTCGGGACAGGGCTATACGAGCAGTACTTC
>TRBD1|-|TRBJ2-7|TRBV10-2
CASSEVLGTGDEQYF
TGCGCCAGCAGTGAGGTGCTTGGGACAGGCGACGAGCAGTACTTC
>-|-|TRBJ2-3|TRBV11-2
CASSNTPDTQYF
TGTGCCAGCAGCAATACTCCAGATACGCAGTATTTT
>TRBD1|-|TRBJ2-5|TRBV7-6
CASSFAGTGGVKTQYF
TGTGCCAGCAGCTTCGCTGGGACAGGGGGCGTAAAGACCCAGTACTTC
>TRBD2|-|TRBJ2-1|TRBV2
CASSRQGLAPNEQFF
TGTGCCAGCAGCAGGCAGGGACTAGCGCCGAATGAGCAGTTCTTC
>TRBD2|-|TRBJ2-7|TRBV4-1
CASSQEVGRLSYEQYF
TGCGCCAGCAGCCAAGAGGTCGGGAGGTTGTCCTACGAGCAGTACTTC
>TRBD2|-|TRBJ2-3|TRBV6-5
CASSLLAEATDTQYF
TGTGCCAGCAGTTTACTAGCGGAGGCCACAGATACGCAGTATTTT
>-|once|TRBJ1-6|TRBV5-6
CASSLRSLQGPSNSPLHF
TGTGCCAGCAGCTTGCGGTCGTTGCAGGGCCCCTCCAATTCACCCCTCCACTTT
>TRBD2|-|TRBJ2-7|TRBV4-1
CASSQSGSGEQYF
TGCGCCAGCAGCCAGAGCGGGAGTGGCGAGCAGTACTTC
>-|-|TRBJ1-1|TRBV7-9
CASRMEGGHTEAFF
TGTGCCAGCCGCATGGAGGGGGGGCATACTGAAGCTTTCTTT
>TRBD2|-|TRBJ2-7|TRBV28
CASSLKLAGLGEQYF
TGTGCCAGCAGTTTAAAGCTAGCGGGCCTAGGGGAGCAGTACTTC
>-|-|TRBJ2-7|TRBV4-3
CASSQDVRAPYEQYF
TGCGCCAGCAGCCAAGATGTCAGGGCACCCTACGAGCAGTACTTC
>TRBD2|-|TRBJ2-7|TRBV7-8
CASSPLAAVHEQYF
TGTGCCAGCAGCCCCCTAGCGGCTGTACACGAGCAGTACTTC
>-|-|TRBJ2-5|TRBV6-5
CASSYARGQETQYF
TGTGCCAGCAGTTACGCCCGAGGCCAAGAGACCCAGTACTTC
>TRBD1|-|TRBJ1-3|TRBV2
CASRERTGRGNTIYF
TGTGCCAGCAGGGAACGGACAGGGAGGGGAAACACCATATATTTT
>TRBD1|many|TRBJ1-2|TRBV7-2
CASSLGTDYGYTF
TGTGCCAGCAGCCTCGGGACAGACTATGGCTACACCTTC
>TRBD1|-|TRBJ2-7|TRBV6-6
CASSSRQGVSYEQYF
TGTGCCAGCAGTTCGCGACAGGGGGTCTCCTACGAGCAGTACTTC
>TRBD1|-|TRBJ1-2|TRBV6-6
CASSLSGGRIGNGYTF
TGTGCCAGCAGCCTCTCAGGGGGCAGAATAGGGAATGGCTACACCTTC
>TRBD2|-|TRBJ2-3|TRBV5-1
CASMGSSGRSADTQYF
TGCGCCAGCATGGGGAGTAGCGGGAGGAGTGCAGATACGCAGTATTTT
>TRBD1|-|TRBJ2-7|TRBV4-2
CASSQETTGGLGEQYF
TGTGCCAGCAGCCAAGAAACTACAGGGGGCCTCGGCGAGCAGTACTTC
>TRBD1|-|TRBJ2-1|TRBV6-1
CASSDDRGHRNEQFF
TGTGCCAGCAGTGACGACAGGGGTCACCGTAATGAGCAGTTCTTC
>-|-|TRBJ2-7|TRBV7-8
CASSLNFQGLLYEQYF
TGTGCCAGCAGCTTAAATTTCCAGGGCCTTCTCTACGAGCAGTACTTC
>-|-|TRBJ2-7|TRBV11-2
CASSSGIAGDGSYEQYF
TGTGCCAGCAGCTCCGGGATTGCCGGAGACGGCTCCTACGAGCAGTACTTC
>-|-|TRBJ2-2|TRBV29-1
CSVASYTGELFF
TGCAGCGTTGCGTCCTACACCGGGGAGCTGTTTTTT
>-|-|TRBJ2-7|TRBV21-1
CASIYREGSYEQYF
TGTGCCAGCATCTACAGGGAGGGGTCCTACGAGCAGTACTTC
>TRBD2|-|TRBJ2-1|TRBV18
CASSPPGTSLHEQFF
TGTGCCAGCTCACCACCTGGGACTAGCCTCCATGAGCAGTTCTTC